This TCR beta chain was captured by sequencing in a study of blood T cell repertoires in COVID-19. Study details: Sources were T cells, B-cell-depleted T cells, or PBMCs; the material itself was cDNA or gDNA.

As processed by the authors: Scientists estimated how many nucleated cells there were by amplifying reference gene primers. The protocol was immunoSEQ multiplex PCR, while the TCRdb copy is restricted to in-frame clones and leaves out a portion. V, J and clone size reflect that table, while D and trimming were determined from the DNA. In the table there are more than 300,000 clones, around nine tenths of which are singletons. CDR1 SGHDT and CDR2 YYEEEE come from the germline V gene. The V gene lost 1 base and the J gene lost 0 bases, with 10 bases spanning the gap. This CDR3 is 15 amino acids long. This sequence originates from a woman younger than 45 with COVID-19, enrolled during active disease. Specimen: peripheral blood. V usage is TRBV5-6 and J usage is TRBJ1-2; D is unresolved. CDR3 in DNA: TGTGCCAGCAGCTTGCGGTCGGGAACTAACTATGGCTACACCTTC. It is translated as CASSLRSGTNYGYTF.